A selection of T cell receptor delta chains follows, all from one sample in a study of human gamma delta and Vdelta1 T cells. TCRdb reanalysed the PCR reads with CATT. This sample has about 820 delta-chain clones, with approximately 17% found just once. Input material: Vdelta1 gamma-delta T cells from blood. The source of these receptors is a human donor in good health. The CDR3 runs from the conserved cysteine through the conserved F or W. For some rows the clone size is stated as once, few or many, or as a class when expanded; others skip it.

TRDV1	few	CALGDLKEWGIRIIPTDKLIF
TRDV1	large	CALGETDGGIQARDYTDKLIF
TRDV1	large	CALGELGAPPVLGGTYTDKLIF
TRDV1	medium-sized	CALGAASYPTMGDTDKLIF
TRDV1	-	CALGEPPGTNRVRPWGHTDKLIF
TRDV1	-	CALGEPTIPISTYTDKLIF
TRDV1	medium-sized	CALGSQRPDKVVIF
TRDV1	large	CALGATPPSFHWGRLYTDKLIF
TRDV1	few	CALWDTPTYTDKLIF
TRDV1	-	CALGELEPGKLIF
TRDV1	-	CALGEHYWGTNTDKLIF
TRDV1	medium-sized	CALGEPPFARTGGPRRSFKLIF
TRDV1	medium-sized	CALGDYLGDTVGADKLIF
TRDV1	-	CALGEFSRTLIIGLGGYHPDVFLTDKLIF
TRDV1	medium-sized	CALGELPPKAFLRGGILKLIF
TRDV1	large	CALGEATPFLHWGMGADKLIF
TRDV1	medium-sized	CALGPAFPTHHVRTDKLIF
TRDV1	large	CALGDPRVSLRSTGGPLADKLIF
TRDV1	-	CALGEPCLPKRVPITSNKLIF
TRDV1	medium-sized	CALGDHLPTGGYTDKLIF
TRDV1	-	CALGDPLWIHHEGGFYWAADKLIF
TRDV1	-	CALGELITRDPKTRGPFKLIF
TRDV1	few	CALGELPAGIVDIPVLGVTAQLFF
TRDV1	medium-sized	CALGDRFSYGDTFRSTDKLIF
TRDV1	medium-sized	CALGELAPYYNLLGDGTDKLIF
TRDV1	large	CALGGPFLHGPQLGDTRPDKLIF
TRDV1	few	CALGERSYPGIHTDKLIF
TRDV1	medium-sized	CALGDINLVTVLGDTPGTAQLFF
TRDV1	medium-sized	CALGAASTSYWGVTDKLIF
TRDV1	few	CALGDQPPSVLYWGILYTDKLIF
TRDV1	few	CALGNGGIISYRVRAGGGHMYTDKLIF
TRDV1	medium-sized	CALGELPPTVPLGAPYSDKLIF